The 9 T cell receptor beta chains below all came from one sample that was sequenced in a study of blood T cell repertoires in COVID-19. The data were produced by immunoSEQ multiplex PCR, yet TCRdb's version contains in-frame clones alone and is incomplete. The sample lists just over 250,000 clones; about nine tenths were seen once. Material: peripheral blood. These receptors were taken from a person between 18 and 35 years old with COVID-19, enrolled during active disease.

The V and J genes are TRBV19 and TRBJ2-2; D may be TRBD2 (5 bases). The CDR3 has 17 amino acids. V was trimmed by 4 bases and J by 0 bases, leaving 15 bases between them. Germline V gives CDR1 LNHDA, CDR2 SQIVND (reference sequence). The CDR3 sequence: CASSRPYSRANTGELFF. The CDR3 region has the DNA TGTGCCAGTAGTAGACCCTATTCGCGGGCGAACACCGGGGAGCTGTTTTTT.

This clone was detected only a few times. The V call is TRBV12-3 or TRBV12-4, the J call TRBJ2-7; no firm D call. This CDR3 comprises 11 residues. The V and J ends lost 5 bases and 4 bases respectively, with 6 bases between them. The CDR3 sequence is CASSRLYEQYF. The CDR3 DNA reads as TGTGCCAGCAGTCGACTTTACGAGCAGTACTTC.

The chain recombines TRBV5-5 with TRBJ1-6; D gene ambiguous. The ends were cut back, 1 base at V and 6 bases at J, with 17 bases in the middle. Per the germline V gene, CDR1 is SGHKS and CDR2 is YYEKEE (reference sequence). CDR3 length: 17 amino acids. DNA of the CDR3: TGTGCCAGCAGCTTGTACGATCCCTCGCCTATTAATTCACCCCTCCACTTT. It is translated as CASSLYDPSPINSPLHF.

This clone was recorded only once. V and J are TRBV5-5 and TRBJ2-2; TRBD2 might be the D (6 bases). Germline V CDR1 and CDR2: SGHKS, YYEKEE (reference sequence). Trimming removed 0 bases at V and 2 bases at J, with 11 bases between. The length of the CDR3 is 16 residues. The CDR3, as DNA: TGTGCCAGCAGCTTGGGACCTAGCGCAAACACCGGGGAGCTGTTTTTT. This encodes CASSLGPSANTGELFF.

The chain is built from TRBV9 and TRBJ2-7, with D possibly matching TRBD1 (5 bases). Trimming removed 1 base at V and 0 bases at J, with 17 bases between. The CDR3 runs 17 residues. CDR1 is SGDLS and CDR2 is YYNGEE in the germline V gene. CDR3 nucleotide sequence: TGTGCCAGCAGCGTAAATTCAGTCCAGGGTAGCTCCTACGAGCAGTACTTC. This sequence encodes CASSVNSVQGSSYEQYF. The full variable domain, its missing parts supplied by reference TRBV9 and TRBJ2-7, is DSGVTQTPKHLITATGQRVTLRCSPRSGDLSVYWYQQSLDQGLQFLIQYYNGEERAKGNILERFSAQQFPDLHSELNLSSLELGDSALYFCASSVNSVQGSSYEQYFGPGTRLTVT.

The V and J genes are TRBV19 and TRBJ2-7; 7 positions match TRBD1. Per the germline V gene, CDR1 is LNHDA and CDR2 is SQIVND (reference sequence). V trimming: 6 bases; J trimming: 3 bases; junction bases outside the gene matches: 5. The CDR3 loop spans 13 amino acids. The CDR3, as DNA: TGTGCCAGTAGGCAACAGGGGCACTACGAGCAGTACTTC. The encoded protein is CASRQQGHYEQYF.

The chain carries TRBV6-5 and TRBJ2-7; tentatively, D is TRBD2 (7 bases). The V gene lost 5 bases and the J gene lost 2 bases, with 13 bases spanning the gap. CDR3 length: 14 residues. Germline loops: CDR1 MNHEY, CDR2 SVGAGI. CDR3 in amino acids: CASSRGGRTYEQYF. CDR3 sequence (DNA): TGTGCCAGCAGTCGCGGGGGCAGGACCTACGAGCAGTACTTC.

CDR3: CASSPRTVRDNSPLHF. The CDR3 DNA reads TGCGCCAGCAGCCCGAGGACAGTCAGGGATAATTCACCCCTCCACTTT. The chain employs TRBV5-1 and TRBJ1-6; TRBD1 is a possible D gene (6 bases). Germline V gene lookup returns CDR1 SGHRS and CDR2 YFSETQ. Trimming left V 4 bases short and J 5 bases short, with 16 bases between. There are 16 residues in the CDR3.

The chain carries TRBV7-9 and TRBJ2-3, with D uncertain. CDR1 and CDR2 (germline): SEHNR, FQNEAQ (reference sequence). With 3 bases removed from V and 4 bases from J, the gap between germline ends came to 5 bases. The CDR3 extends over 12 amino acids. The CDR3 DNA sequence: TGTGCCAGCAGCTTCGGGTCAGATACGCAGTATTTT. Encoded protein: CASSFGSDTQYF.